A selection of T cell receptor beta chains follows, all from one sample in a study of control samples from healthy donors and cancer patients. Clones were read by immunoSEQ multiplex PCR, and TCRdb kept only the in-frame ones, dropping some. The repertoire holds about 160,000 clones, with about 94% as singletons. Specimen: blood. The source of these receptors is a woman between 40 and 55 years old in good health. Both conserved end residues are part of each CDR3. The order of the fields is V gene, D gene, CDR3 length, J gene, clone size, CDR3 DNA, CDR3 protein. The D gene is left open where the match is weak. Part of the rows lack a size; the others show once, few, many or a class for expanded clones.

TRBV7-2	.	13	TRBJ1-6	.	TGTGCCAGCAGCCCCTCTGAGTCCTCACCCCTCCACTTT	CASSPSESSPLHF
TRBV5-4	TRBD2	16	TRBJ2-1	.	TGTGCCAGCAGCCCTGGACTAGCGGGAGCTGGGAATGAGCAGTTCTTC	CASSPGLAGAGNEQFF
TRBV6-4	TRBD1	14	TRBJ1-2	.	TGTGCCAGCAGTGACGGACAGGGGGGCTATGGCTACACCTTC	CASSDGQGGYGYTF
TRBV9	TRBD2	17	TRBJ2-3	.	TGTGCCAGCAGCGTAGGCCTAGCGGGATTGAGCACAGATACGCAGTATTTT	CASSVGLAGLSTDTQYF
TRBV4-3	.	15	TRBJ2-7	.	TGCGCCAGCAGCCAAGCTGGGCATTCCTCCTACGAGCAGTACTTC	CASSQAGHSSYEQYF
TRBV7-2	TRBD2	13	TRBJ2-7	.	TGTGCCACCAGAGCGAGCGGGGGTTACGAGCAGTACTTC	CATRASGGYEQYF
TRBV15	.	13	TRBJ1-1	few	TGTGCCACCAGCAGAGATAGGAACACTGAAGCTTTCTTT	CATSRDRNTEAFF
TRBV2	.	13	TRBJ2-1	.	TGTGCCAGCACATCTACGAGGGCGGGAGAGCAGTTCTTC	CASTSTRAGEQFF
TRBV30	.	13	TRBJ1-5	.	TGTGCCTGGAGTAGTGGCGGGGGACGGCCCCAGCATTTT	CAWSSGGGRPQHF
TRBV19	.	13	TRBJ2-3	.	TGTGCCAGTAGTTACAGGGACGGAGATACGCAGTATTTT	CASSYRDGDTQYF
TRBV19	TRBD1	14	TRBJ2-7	.	TGTGCCAGTAGTCCTTGGGACAGGGGGGACGAGCAGTACTTC	CASSPWDRGDEQYF
TRBV30	TRBD1	13	TRBJ1-5	.	TGTGCCTTTACCTCAGGGGGAGGTCAGCCCCAGCATTTT	CAFTSGGGQPQHF
TRBV24-1	.	13	TRBJ1-4	.	TGTGCCACCGATCTAGCAACTAATGAAAAACTGTTTTTT	CATDLATNEKLFF
TRBV27	.	16	TRBJ1-6	.	TGTGCCAGCAGTTTATCTAGGGAAAGGGTCGGCTCACCCCTCCACTTT	CASSLSRERVGSPLHF
TRBV12-5	.	14	TRBJ2-1	.	TGTGCTAGTGGTTTGCTCCCGGGGGAGTATGAGCAGTTCTTC	CASGLLPGEYEQFF
TRBV24-1	.	11	TRBJ2-3	.	TGTGCCACATACGGGCGGGATACGCAGTATTTT	CATYGRDTQYF
TRBV19	TRBD1	14	TRBJ1-5	.	TGTGCCAGTAGTCGGCAGGGGGCGTATCAGCCCCAGCATTTT	CASSRQGAYQPQHF
TRBV4-2	.	14	TRBJ2-7	.	TGTGCCAGCAGCCAAGTGGGGAGTGCGTCCGAGCAGTACTTC	CASSQVGSASEQYF
TRBV19	.	15	TRBJ1-1	.	TGTGCCAGTAGTATATACACCGAGATGAACACTGAAGCTTTCTTT	CASSIYTEMNTEAFF
TRBV7-2	.	18	TRBJ1-6	.	TGTGCCAGCAGCCCCGTCGGGCAGTCCAGCTCCTATAATTCACCCCTCCACTTT	CASSPVGQSSSYNSPLHF
TRBV4-1	TRBD1	18	TRBJ1-5	once	TGCGCCAGCAGCCAAGATTATGGCAGGGGGCTCCGGTTTCAGCCCCAGCATTTT	CASSQDYGRGLRFQPQHF
TRBV2	.	11	TRBJ2-7	.	TGTGCCAGCAGAGGACTCCACGAGCAGTACTTC	CASRGLHEQYF
TRBV19	.	14	TRBJ1-2	.	TGTGCCAGTAGTATAGATTGGGTTAACTATGGCTACACCTTC	CASSIDWVNYGYTF
TRBV7-2	.	13	TRBJ1-5	.	TGTGCCAGCAGCTTAGAGGGGGTACAGCCCCAGCATTTT	CASSLEGVQPQHF
TRBV6-2/TRBV6-3	.	12	TRBJ1-5	.	TGTGCCAGCAGTTCACAGGGCCCGCCCCAGCATTTT	CASSSQGPPQHF
TRBV4-1	.	14	TRBJ2-5	.	TGCGCCAGCAGCCAGGCTATAACACAAGAGACCCAGTACTTC	CASSQAITQETQYF
TRBV15	.	12	TRBJ2-5	.	TGTGCCACCAGCAGAGAAAGGACAGCGATTAACTTC	CATSRERTAINF
TRBV4-2	.	13	TRBJ1-1	.	TGTGCCAGCAGACGGGAGATGAACACTGAAGCTTTCTTT	CASRREMNTEAFF
TRBV4-2	.	17	TRBJ1-2	.	TGTGCCAGCAGCCAAGTTAAGGGGGGCTCATTCAACTATGGCTACACCTTC	CASSQVKGGSFNYGYTF
TRBV27	.	16	TRBJ1-2	.	TGTGCCAGCAGTTATCAAGGGGTGGCAGGGAAGAACGGCTACACCTTC	CASSYQGVAGKNGYTF
TRBV3-1/TRBV3-2	TRBD1	15	TRBJ1-6	.	TGTGCCAGCAGCCAAGAGGGACAGGGCTGGTCACCCCTCCACTTT	CASSQEGQGWSPLHF
TRBV12-5	.	17	TRBJ1-5	.	TGTGCTAGTGGTTTGGTAGGACGCGGCAGGGGCAATCAGCCCCAGCATTTT	CASGLVGRGRGNQPQHF
TRBV20-1	.	12	TRBJ2-5	.	TGCAGTGCTAGTTTGGGGAAAGAGACCCAGTACTTC	CSASLGKETQYF
TRBV14	.	14	TRBJ1-3	.	TGTGCCAGCAGCCAACATACAGGTCGCAACACCATATATTTT	CASSQHTGRNTIYF
TRBV5-5	TRBD1	14	TRBJ1-2	once	TGTGCCAGCAGCTCACAGGGGGTTAACTATGGCTACACCTTC	CASSSQGVNYGYTF
TRBV30	TRBD1	15	TRBJ1-5	.	TGTGCCTGGAGGGGAATCGGGACAGTCAATCAGCCCCAGCATTTT	CAWRGIGTVNQPQHF
TRBV7-2	.	13	TRBJ2-1	.	TGTGCCAGCAGCTTAGCGGGTATTAATGAGCAGTTCTTC	CASSLAGINEQFF
TRBV7-2	.	16	TRBJ2-6	.	TGTGCCAGCAGCCGCCGTTCGACAGCTGGGGCCAACGTCCTGACTTTC	CASSRRSTAGANVLTF
TRBV29-1	.	12	TRBJ1-4	.	TGCAGCGTCCTAAGCTGGGCGGAGGAACTGTTTTTT	CSVLSWAEELFF
TRBV2	TRBD2	14	TRBJ2-1	.	TGTGCCAGCACGACTAGCGGGAGGGTGAATGAGCAGTTCTTC	CASTTSGRVNEQFF
TRBV5-1	TRBD1	16	TRBJ1-1	once	TGCGCCAGCAGCGGGGGGACAGGGAACTTGAACACTGAAGCTTTCTTT	CASSGGTGNLNTEAFF
TRBV5-8	.	14	TRBJ2-2	.	TGTGCCAGCACCTGGGACTTGAACACCGGGGAGCTGTTTTTT	CASTWDLNTGELFF
TRBV4-3	.	16	TRBJ2-1	.	TGCGCCAGCAGCCCCTCGGAAGGGGGACCCGTCGATGAGCAGTTCTTC	CASSPSEGGPVDEQFF
TRBV7-9	.	13	TRBJ2-7	few	TGTGCCAGCAGCTACCAGTACTCCTACGAGCAGTACTTC	CASSYQYSYEQYF
TRBV10-3	.	15	TRBJ1-1	.	TGTGCCATCAGTGAGTCAGGACCCCCGAACACTGAAGCTTTCTTT	CAISESGPPNTEAFF
TRBV30	.	12	TRBJ1-4	.	TGTGCCTGGAGGCATACAGGGGAAAAACTGTTTTTT	CAWRHTGEKLFF
TRBV3-1/TRBV3-2	.	14	TRBJ1-2	.	TGTGCCAGCAGCCCCGGACGATACAGCTATGGCTACACCTTC	CASSPGRYSYGYTF
TRBV11-2	TRBD2	18	TRBJ2-3	.	TGTGCCAGCAGCTTCTTTAGCGGGAGGGACCATCGGGCAGATACGCAGTATTTT	CASSFFSGRDHRADTQYF
TRBV12-3/TRBV12-4	TRBD1	12	TRBJ1-1	.	TGTGCCAGCAGTTTGCAGGGGGTTGGAGCTTTCTTT	CASSLQGVGAFF
TRBV2	TRBD1	14	TRBJ1-5	.	TGTGCCAGCAGTGAGGGGACAGGGCTTCAGCCCCAGCATTTT	CASSEGTGLQPQHF
TRBV7-2	TRBD2	15	TRBJ2-1	.	TGTGCCAGCAGCACGACTAGCGGGGGGGCCCGTGAGCAGTTCTTC	CASSTTSGGAREQFF
TRBV5-1	TRBD1	17	TRBJ2-3	once	TGCGCCAGCAGCTTGGCCGCAGGACAGGCCAGCACAGATACGCAGTATTTT	CASSLAAGQASTDTQYF
TRBV14	.	14	TRBJ2-3	once	TGTGCCAGCAGCCGACAAGGGGGGAGAGATACGCAGTATTTT	CASSRQGGRDTQYF
TRBV12-3/TRBV12-4	.	13	TRBJ2-4	.	TGTGCCAGCAGTTTTTCCAGGGACAACATTCAGTACTTC	CASSFSRDNIQYF
TRBV12-5	.	12	TRBJ2-1	.	TGTGCTAGTGGTTTGGTACTGGATGAGCAGTTCTTC	CASGLVLDEQFF
TRBV7-9	TRBD1	14	TRBJ2-2	.	TGTGCCAGCAGCACTGGGACAGGGTTCGGGGAGCTGTTTTTT	CASSTGTGFGELFF
TRBV6-4	.	16	TRBJ1-3	once	TGTGCCAGCAGTTCCTACCCCGCTCCCTCTGGAAACACCATATATTTT	CASSSYPAPSGNTIYF
TRBV30	.	15	TRBJ1-6	.	TGTGCCTGGAGTCCGACTCTAGGACGGGGTACACCCCTCCACTTT	CAWSPTLGRGTPLHF
TRBV9	.	15	TRBJ2-3	.	TGTGCCAGCAACCGGGACTCGGCTAGCACAGATACGCAGTATTTT	CASNRDSASTDTQYF
TRBV2	.	15	TRBJ1-1	.	TGTGCCAGCAGTGAGTGGGGGCGGAAGAGCACTGAAGCTTTCTTT	CASSEWGRKSTEAFF